This TCR beta chain was retrieved from a study of cytomegalovirus exposure and HLA in healthy donors. The germline gives CDR1 LGHNA, CDR2 YSLEER. V lost 0 bases, J lost 3 bases, and 5 bases lay in between. The CDR3 runs 14 residues. 13 Jbeta primers and 60 Vbeta primers were used for the PCR. The method was immunoSEQ multiplex PCR; TCRdb's version includes in-frame clones alone and lacks a portion of them. The sample has 55,000 to 70,000 clones; the top ten hold 2.4%. V is TRBV4-3 and J is TRBJ2-2, with no clear D. The TCR comes from a female donor in good health and CMV-seropositive. Material for sequencing was PBMCs. This CDR3 reads CASSQERYTGELFF. The CDR3, as DNA: TGCGCCAGCAGCCAAGAGAGGTACACCGGGGAGCTGTTTTTT.